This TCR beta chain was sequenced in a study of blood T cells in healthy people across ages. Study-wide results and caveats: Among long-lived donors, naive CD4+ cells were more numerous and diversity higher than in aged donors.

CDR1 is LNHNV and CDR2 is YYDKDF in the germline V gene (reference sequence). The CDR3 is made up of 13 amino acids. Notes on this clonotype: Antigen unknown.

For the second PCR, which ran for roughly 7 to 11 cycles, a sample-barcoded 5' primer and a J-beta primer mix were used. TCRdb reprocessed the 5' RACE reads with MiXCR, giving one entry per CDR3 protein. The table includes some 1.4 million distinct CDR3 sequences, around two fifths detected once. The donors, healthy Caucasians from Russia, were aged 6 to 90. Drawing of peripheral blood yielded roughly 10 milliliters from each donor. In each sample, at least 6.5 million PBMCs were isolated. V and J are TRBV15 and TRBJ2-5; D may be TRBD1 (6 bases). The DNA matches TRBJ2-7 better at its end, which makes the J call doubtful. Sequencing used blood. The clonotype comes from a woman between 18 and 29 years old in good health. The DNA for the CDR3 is TGTGCCACCAGGGTTCAGGGGACCAACGAGCAGTACTTC. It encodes CATRVQGTNEQYF.